This TCR beta chain was found in a study of blood T cell repertoires in COVID-19. At the level of the study: The origin of the acute and convalescent COVID-19 samples was the United States, Italy and Spain. Nucleic acid was either cDNA or gDNA, and it came from T cells, B-cell-depleted T cells, or PBMCs.

Germline V gene data show CDR1 as SGDLS and CDR2 as YYNGEE. The CDR3 has 14 amino acids. The J segment lost 4 bases and the V segment lost 0 bases, leaving 3 bases of the junction unmatched. Per the original data handling: Amplifying reference gene primers gave estimates of nucleated cell counts. The repertoire was sequenced with immunoSEQ multiplex PCR; TCRdb's copy has only in-frame clones and lacks some. The V and J calls and clone size come from that table; D and trimming were worked out from the DNA. In the table there are roughly 120,000 clones, around nine tenths of which are singletons. This receptor was taken from a human donor with active COVID-19. The donor label of this sample is uncertain. The sequencing input was peripheral blood. The V and J genes are TRBV9 and TRBJ2-5; 7 positions agree with TRBD2. The CDR3 DNA reads TGTGCCAGCAGCGTAGGGGAGGGGAGAGAGACCCAGTACTTC. Protein product: CASSVGEGRETQYF.